This is a list of T cell receptor beta chains from one sample in a study of Graves' ophthalmopathy and Graves' hyperthyroidism. Via MiXCR, TCRdb re-called the multiplex PCR reads, giving one row per CDR3 protein. Here the sample spans about 16,000 distinct CDR3 sequences, 46% being singletons. Sequenced input: peripheral blood. These receptor sequences come from a middle-aged woman with stable Graves' hyperthyroidism. Both conserved end residues are trimmed from each CDR3. The size entry is marked missing in some rows and otherwise reads once, few, many or a size class.

clone size: many; CDR3 length: 12; V gene: TRBV20-1; CDR3 protein: SAEIRGANSPLH
clone size: medium-sized; CDR3 length: 13; V gene: TRBV7-6; CDR3 protein: ASSLALENTGELF
clone size: .; CDR3 length: 12; V gene: TRBV9; CDR3 protein: ASSVEAGGNEQY
clone size: .; CDR3 length: 13; V gene: TRBV28; CDR3 protein: ASSPGLAGGWLQY
clone size: .; CDR3 length: 15; V gene: TRBV4-3; CDR3 protein: ASSRNQRQGVNYGYT
clone size: few; CDR3 length: 12; V gene: TRBV28; CDR3 protein: ASETGRISGEQY
clone size: .; CDR3 length: 12; V gene: TRBV6-2/TRBV6-3; CDR3 protein: ASTTRWRDTEAF
clone size: .; CDR3 length: 11; V gene: TRBV24-1; CDR3 protein: ATSDVGTEGYT
clone size: medium-sized; CDR3 length: 13; V gene: TRBV24-1; CDR3 protein: ATSDRDFRANVLT
clone size: many; CDR3 length: 13; V gene: TRBV19; CDR3 protein: ASSMGAGGAYEQY
clone size: .; CDR3 length: 13; V gene: TRBV25-1; CDR3 protein: ASSPGTGWRETQY
clone size: medium-sized; CDR3 length: 11; V gene: TRBV24-1; CDR3 protein: ATSVSGGYGYT
clone size: .; CDR3 length: 11; V gene: TRBV7-2; CDR3 protein: ASSRGETDTQY
clone size: many; CDR3 length: 11; V gene: TRBV12-3/TRBV12-4; CDR3 protein: ASSLEWDNEQY
clone size: .; CDR3 length: 11; V gene: TRBV7-4; CDR3 protein: ASSLGQNNEQF
clone size: many; CDR3 length: 11; V gene: TRBV6-6; CDR3 protein: ASSSGRAYEQY
clone size: few; CDR3 length: 11; V gene: TRBV3-1; CDR3 protein: ASSQEVIPEQF
clone size: .; CDR3 length: 12; V gene: TRBV10-3; CDR3 protein: ATRGTPDNQPQH
clone size: medium-sized; CDR3 length: 13; V gene: TRBV7-6; CDR3 protein: ASSEQGTYTDTQY
clone size: .; CDR3 length: 17; V gene: TRBV27; CDR3 protein: ASSLSIVEGRVNNSPLH
clone size: .; CDR3 length: 13; V gene: TRBV7-2; CDR3 protein: ASSSGLTSGAEQF
clone size: .; CDR3 length: 14; V gene: TRBV5-4; CDR3 protein: ASSLSAGGRSGELF
clone size: medium-sized; CDR3 length: 11; V gene: TRBV7-2; CDR3 protein: ASSLSGATEAF
clone size: medium-sized; CDR3 length: 13; V gene: TRBV2; CDR3 protein: ASRPWTTGYNEQF
clone size: .; CDR3 length: 16; V gene: TRBV14; CDR3 protein: ASSQRTDPFSGANVLT
clone size: many; CDR3 length: 14; V gene: TRBV24-1; CDR3 protein: ATSDFDGRENYGYT
clone size: .; CDR3 length: 15; V gene: TRBV7-2; CDR3 protein: ASSLGSGLSSYNEQF
clone size: .; CDR3 length: 13; V gene: TRBV6-2/TRBV6-3; CDR3 protein: ASSYSGRPGNTIY
clone size: .; CDR3 length: 14; V gene: TRBV15; CDR3 protein: ATSRDRQGGNSPLH
clone size: .; CDR3 length: 11; V gene: TRBV20-1; CDR3 protein: SADTGGSYEQY
clone size: many; CDR3 length: 15; V gene: TRBV19; CDR3 protein: ASSIGQVGSLRAEQY
clone size: .; CDR3 length: 12; V gene: TRBV6-2/TRBV6-3; CDR3 protein: ATARGTGANVLT
clone size: .; CDR3 length: 12; V gene: TRBV29-1; CDR3 protein: SVEEAFPGDEQF
clone size: once; CDR3 length: 14; V gene: TRBV2; CDR3 protein: ASSVEQGRLGSPLH
clone size: once; CDR3 length: 15; V gene: TRBV7-9; CDR3 protein: ASSETPRGYGANVLT
clone size: .; CDR3 length: 12; V gene: TRBV20-1; CDR3 protein: SARGTAFNSPLH
clone size: .; CDR3 length: 13; V gene: TRBV6-2/TRBV6-3; CDR3 protein: ASSYSWVGANVLT
clone size: .; CDR3 length: 14; V gene: TRBV7-2; CDR3 protein: ASSFQGPATNEKLF
clone size: many; CDR3 length: 11; V gene: TRBV9; CDR3 protein: ASSVSGGETQY
clone size: .; CDR3 length: 13; V gene: TRBV25-1; CDR3 protein: ASSPPGGRNTEAF